The rows below give T cell receptor beta chains drawn from one sample of a study of PD-1 blockade in classical Hodgkin lymphoma. Using immunoSEQ multiplex PCR, the repertoire was profiled, and TCRdb retains in-frame clones only, with some absent. In the table there are about 24,000 clones, roughly two thirds of which are singletons. Sequenced material: peripheral blood mononuclear cells (PBMCs), taken at baseline. The receptors come from a human donor with classical Hodgkin lymphoma. CDR3s leave out the opening cysteine and the closing phenylalanine or tryptophan. The order of the fields is CDR3 protein, V gene, clone size. Not every row has a clone size; where given, it reads once, few, many or a size class.

SERGGPGGTNSPLH	TRBV29-1	NA
ASSILTGNYGYT	TRBV5-6	NA
ASSSRAGQGGSGELF	TRBV7-2	NA
ASAVGSSSNIQY	TRBV12-5	NA
ASSHGTAQETQY	TRBV4-3	NA
ASSQDKGRASGNTIY	TRBV4-3	NA
ASSQVNHEQY	TRBV4-2	NA
ASSTRLAGSTDTQY	TRBV27	NA
ASSYGAHEQY	TRBV6-6	NA
ASSPRTSGVYEQY	TRBV28	NA
SVELRDRGTYEQY	TRBV29-1	NA
ASSLTGATGNTIY	TRBV7-3	NA
ASSVTSVGSYEQY	TRBV6-1	NA
AWYLGGELF	TRBV30	once
ASSPTRGSNQPQH	TRBV28	NA
AWSKKGQGSTEAF	TRBV30	NA
ASSPNRGSDYGYT	TRBV18	NA
AWSVTGANTEAF	TRBV30	NA
ASSSRTGVKETQY	TRBV13	NA
ASSLEISSYNEQF	TRBV11-2	NA
ASSLDGELF	TRBV7-3	NA
ASRGWDEKNTEAF	TRBV6-1	NA
ASSEAGGDQPQH	TRBV6-1	NA
ASSPSGTFPEGSGNTIY	TRBV11-2	once
ASSLIDDEQY	TRBV5-6	NA
ASSRQLEQF	TRBV6-1	NA
ASSYSEGDYGYT	TRBV6-6	NA
ASSLVSSYEQY	TRBV7-9	NA
ASSHRGQTTSYNEQF	TRBV11-2	NA
ASSVGGAGTDTQY	TRBV9	NA
ASTPGGGSREQY	TRBV9	NA
ASSYSGTGRHEQF	TRBV6-6	NA
ASRLGLAGANTGELF	TRBV4-2	once